Listed below are T cell receptor beta chains from one sample, sequenced in a study of T cell repertoires in cytomegalovirus infection. TCRdb ran MiXCR on the reads and lists one entry per CDR3 protein. The sample has fewer than 900,000 distinct CDR3 sequences, 25% to 30% seen once. These TCRs are of unknown antigen specificity. This specimen was cultured CD8+ T cells from PBMCs, taken from culture after CMV antigen stimulation. These receptors all stem from a human donor in good health (CMV status not recorded). Some clones in this sample may be carry-over from other donors' samples. CDR3s include the opening cysteine and the closing phenylalanine or tryptophan. A D gene is named only where the DNA matches it firmly. Some rows have no size entry. The others give once, few or many, or a class for an expanded clone.

few	TRBD1	TRBV10-3	TRBJ1-2	TGTGCCATCAGTGAGACTGGGACAGGAGATTTCTATGGCTACACCTTC	CAISETGTGDFYGYTF
NA	NA	TRBV7-9	TRBJ2-2	TGTGCCAGCAGCCCTCAGGTCGGGGAGCTGTTTTTT	CASSPQVGELFF
NA	NA	TRBV7-6	TRBJ1-2	TGTGCCAGCAGCCCAGTGGGCAGAAACTATGGCTACACCTTC	CASSPVGRNYGYTF
NA	NA	TRBV27	TRBJ2-7	TGTGCCAGTAGAACCCGGTCGGGCTACGAGCAGTACTTC	CASRTRSGYEQYF
few	NA	TRBV12-3/TRBV12-4	TRBJ2-3	TGTGCCAGCAGCCGGAGGGGCACAGATACGCAGTATTTT	CASSRRGTDTQYF
NA	NA	TRBV18	TRBJ2-1	TGTGCCAGCTCACCAGCGAGTTTCTCCTACAATGAGCAGTTCTTC	CASSPASFSYNEQFF
NA	NA	TRBV28	TRBJ1-5	TGTGCCAGCAGTTTATACGATGGGGGAACCTATAGCAATCAGCCCCAGCATTTT	CASSLYDGGTYSNQPQHF
many	NA	TRBV7-8	TRBJ1-2	TGTGCCAGCAGCTTAGCGTCAGGACCCAATGGCTACACCTTC	CASSLASGPNGYTF
many	NA	TRBV7-9	TRBJ2-6	TGTGCCAGCAGCCAACGGGCCTGGGGGGCCAACGTCCTGACTTTC	CASSQRAWGANVLTF
few	NA	TRBV5-5	TRBJ2-7	TGTGCCAGCACACAGGTCTCCTACGAGCAGTACTTC	CASTQVSYEQYF
NA	TRBD1	TRBV7-2	TRBJ2-7	TGTGCCAGCAGCTCAACAGGGGACGAGCAGTACTTC	CASSSTGDEQYF
NA	TRBD1	TRBV6-6	TRBJ1-6	TGTGCCAGCATTTTTGCTGAGGACAGGGATTCACCCCTCCACTTT	CASIFAEDRDSPLHF
few	NA	TRBV7-9	TRBJ2-4	TGTGCCAGCAGCTTAGTGGGGGGCCTGAACATTCAGTACTTC	CASSLVGGLNIQYF
few	NA	TRBV10-3	TRBJ1-1	TGTGCCATCAGCCTACACAGGGACTCGAACACTGAAGCTTTCTTT	CAISLHRDSNTEAFF
NA	TRBD1	TRBV27	TRBJ1-2	TGTGCCAGCAGTCCTGGGACAGCCGTTGGGAACTATGGCTACACCTTC	CASSPGTAVGNYGYTF
NA	TRBD2	TRBV27	TRBJ2-1	TGTGCCAGCAGTTTTAGCGGGGGCAAGTTCTATGAGCAGTTCTTC	CASSFSGGKFYEQFF
NA	NA	TRBV20-1	TRBJ2-1	TGCAGTGCTAGACCCGCAGGGACGTCCTACAATGAGCAGTTCTTC	CSARPAGTSYNEQFF
few	NA	TRBV7-9	TRBJ1-1	TGTGCCAGCAGCTTATCCGTGACAGCCATGAACACTGAAGCTTTCTTT	CASSLSVTAMNTEAFF
NA	NA	TRBV9	TRBJ1-6	TGTGCCAGCAGCCCCGCAGGTAATTCACCCCTCCACTTT	CASSPAGNSPLHF
NA	NA	TRBV11-2	TRBJ1-2	TGTGCCAGCAGCCCACATGGTGAGGGAAGGATTGAAGGCTACACCTTC	CASSPHGEGRIEGYTF
few	TRBD1	TRBV7-6	TRBJ2-7	TGTGCCAGCAGCTTAGCGCCCAGGGGGAGAGACGAGCAGTACTTC	CASSLAPRGRDEQYF
few	NA	TRBV20-1	TRBJ2-7	TGCAGTGCCCGATCCGGGACCGCCTACGAGCAGTACTTC	CSARSGTAYEQYF
NA	NA	TRBV9	TRBJ2-1	TGTGCCAGCAGCCCATCGGCTAGCGTCCGCGACAATGAGCAGTTCTTC	CASSPSASVRDNEQFF
few	NA	TRBV4-2	TRBJ1-1	TGTGCCAGCAGCCAAGATGTGGTTGGCAGGGCGATGATGAACACTGAAGCTTTCTTT	CASSQDVVGRAMMNTEAFF
NA	TRBD2	TRBV10-3	TRBJ2-1	TGTGCCATTCGGACTAGCGGGGACAATGAGCAGTTCTTC	CAIRTSGDNEQFF
once	NA	TRBV5-1	TRBJ1-1	TGCGCCAGCAGCTTGGGACCAGCTTTTATGAACACTGAAGCTTTCTTT	CASSLGPAFMNTEAFF
few	NA	TRBV14	TRBJ2-5	TGTGCCAGCAGCCATGCTAGCGACCAAGAGACCCAGTACTTC	CASSHASDQETQYF
few	NA	TRBV6-8	TRBJ2-2	TGTGCCACACGAGCCGGGGAGCTGTTTTTT	CATRAGELFF
NA	NA	TRBV7-6	TRBJ1-1	TGTGCTAGCAGCTCCGGGAGCGGCACTGAAGCTTTCTTT	CASSSGSGTEAFF
NA	NA	TRBV5-6	TRBJ2-1	TGTGCCAGCAACAAAGAGGAGGTCGATGAGCAGTTCTTC	CASNKEEVDEQFF
few	TRBD1	TRBV10-3	TRBJ1-2	TGTGCCATCAGTGACAGGGGGAGCTATGGCTACACCTTC	CAISDRGSYGYTF
NA	TRBD1	TRBV2	TRBJ1-1	TGTGCCAGCAGTGAAGAGACAGGGGGGTCCACTGAAGCTTTCTTT	CASSEETGGSTEAFF
many	TRBD1	TRBV12-5	TRBJ2-1	TGTGCTAGTGGTGAAGTTGGGACAGTAGATGAGCAGTTCTTC	CASGEVGTVDEQFF